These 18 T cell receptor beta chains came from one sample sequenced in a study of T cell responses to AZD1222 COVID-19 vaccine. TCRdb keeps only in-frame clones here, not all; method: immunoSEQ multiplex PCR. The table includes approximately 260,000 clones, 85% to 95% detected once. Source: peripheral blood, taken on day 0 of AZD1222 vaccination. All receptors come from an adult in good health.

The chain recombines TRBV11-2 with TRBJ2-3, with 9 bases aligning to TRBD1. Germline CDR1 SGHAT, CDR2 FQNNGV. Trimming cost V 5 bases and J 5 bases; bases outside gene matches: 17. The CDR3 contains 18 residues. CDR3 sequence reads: CASSHGRPNRGQGDTQYF. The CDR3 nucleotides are TGTGCCAGCAGCCACGGGCGGCCAAACAGGGGGCAGGGAGATACGCAGTATTTT.

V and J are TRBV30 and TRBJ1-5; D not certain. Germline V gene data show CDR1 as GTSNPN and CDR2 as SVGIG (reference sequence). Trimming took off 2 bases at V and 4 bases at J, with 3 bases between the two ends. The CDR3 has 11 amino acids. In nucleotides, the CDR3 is TGTGCCTGGAGTTGGAATCAGCCCCAGCATTTT. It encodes CAWSWNQPQHF.

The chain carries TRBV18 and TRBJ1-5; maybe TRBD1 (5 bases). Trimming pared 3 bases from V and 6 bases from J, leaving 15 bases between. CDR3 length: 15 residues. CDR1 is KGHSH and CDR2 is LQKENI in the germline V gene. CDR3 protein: CASSPPGGVGQPQHF. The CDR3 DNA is TGTGCCAGCTCACCCCCTGGGGGGGTAGGTCAGCCCCAGCATTTT.

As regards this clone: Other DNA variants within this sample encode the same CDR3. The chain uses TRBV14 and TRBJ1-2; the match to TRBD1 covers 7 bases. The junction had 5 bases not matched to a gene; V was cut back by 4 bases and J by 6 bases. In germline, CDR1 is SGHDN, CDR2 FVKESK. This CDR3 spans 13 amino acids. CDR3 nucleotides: TGTGCCAGCAGCCCAAGACAGGGCGATGGCTACACCTTC. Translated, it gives CASSPRQGDGYTF. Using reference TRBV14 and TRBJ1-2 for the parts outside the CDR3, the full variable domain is EAGVTQFPSHSVIEKGQTVTLRCDPISGHDNLYWYRRVMGKEIKFLLHFVKESKQDESGMPNNRFLAERTGGTYSTLKVQPAELEDSGVYFCASSPRQGDGYTFGSGTRLTVV.

The CDR3 protein is CASGLGGPYEQYF. CDR3 DNA sequence: TGTGCCAGCGGGTTAGGGGGCCCCTACGAGCAGTACTTC. The chain is built from TRBV12-3 or TRBV12-4 and TRBJ2-7, with TRBD1 matching over 7 bases. The CDR3 length is 13 residues. With 8 bases clipped from V and 2 bases from J, the junction kept 6 bases outside the gene matches.

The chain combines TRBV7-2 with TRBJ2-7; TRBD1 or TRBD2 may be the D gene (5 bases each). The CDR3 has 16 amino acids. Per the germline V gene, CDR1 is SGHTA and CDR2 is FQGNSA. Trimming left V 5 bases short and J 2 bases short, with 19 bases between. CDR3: CASSPIGAVGTYEQYF. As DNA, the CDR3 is TGTGCCAGCAGCCCCATCGGGGCAGTTGGAACCTACGAGCAGTACTTC.

Here the CDR3 reads CASSTRGPTLEDSSGANVLTF. The CDR3 bases are TGTGCCAGCAGCACCCGGGGGCCTACCTTAGAGGATAGCTCTGGGGCCAACGTCCTGACTTTC. This chain joins TRBV3-1 (or the pseudogene TRBV3-2) and TRBJ2-6; the D call may be TRBD1 or TRBD2 (6 bases each). The V end lost 5 bases, the J end lost 0 bases, and 26 bases lay between the germline ends. Germline values: CDR1 LGHDT, CDR2 YNNKEL (reference sequence). The CDR3 has 21 amino acids.

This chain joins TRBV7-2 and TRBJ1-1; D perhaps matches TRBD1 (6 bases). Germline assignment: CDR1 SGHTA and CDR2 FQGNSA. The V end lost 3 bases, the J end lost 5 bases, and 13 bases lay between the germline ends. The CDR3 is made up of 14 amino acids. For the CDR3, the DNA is TGTGCCAGCAGCTTTGAGGGGGGGTGGACTGAAGCTTTCTTT. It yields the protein CASSFEGGWTEAFF.

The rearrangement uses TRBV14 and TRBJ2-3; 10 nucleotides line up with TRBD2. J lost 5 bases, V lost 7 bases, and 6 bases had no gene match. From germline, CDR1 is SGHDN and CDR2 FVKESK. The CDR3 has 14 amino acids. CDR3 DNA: TGTGCCAGCAAGGCTAGCGGGGGAGGAGATACGCAGTATTTT. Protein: CASKASGGGDTQYF. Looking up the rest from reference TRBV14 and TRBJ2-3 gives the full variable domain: EAGVTQFPSHSVIEKGQTVTLRCDPISGHDNLYWYRRVMGKEIKFLLHFVKESKQDESGMPNNRFLAERTGGTYSTLKVQPAELEDSGVYFCASKASGGGDTQYFGPGTRLTVL.

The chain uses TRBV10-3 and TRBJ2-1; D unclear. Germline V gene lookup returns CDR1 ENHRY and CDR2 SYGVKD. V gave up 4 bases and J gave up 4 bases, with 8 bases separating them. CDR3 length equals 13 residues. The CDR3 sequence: CAISVSQYNEQFF. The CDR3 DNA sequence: TGTGCCATCAGTGTTTCCCAGTACAATGAGCAGTTCTTC.

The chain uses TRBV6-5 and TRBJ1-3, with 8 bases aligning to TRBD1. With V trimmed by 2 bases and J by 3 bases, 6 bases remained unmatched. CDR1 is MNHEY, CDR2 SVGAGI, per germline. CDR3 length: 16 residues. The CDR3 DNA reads TGTGCCAGCAGTTACCTCGCCGGGACAGGTGGAAACACCATATATTTT. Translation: CASSYLAGTGGNTIYF.

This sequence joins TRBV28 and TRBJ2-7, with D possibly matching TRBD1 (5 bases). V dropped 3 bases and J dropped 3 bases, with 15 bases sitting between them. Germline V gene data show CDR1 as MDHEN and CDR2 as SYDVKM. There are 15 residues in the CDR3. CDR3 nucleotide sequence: TGTGCCAGCAGTTTCTTCGGTTCTAGGGGCTACGAGCAGTACTTC. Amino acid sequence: CASSFFGSRGYEQYF.

The CDR3 DNA follows: TGCGCCAGCAGCTTGGAGTCCTACGAGCAGTACTTC. It encodes CASSLESYEQYF. The chain is built from TRBV5-1 and TRBJ2-7; D is ambiguous. CDR1 and CDR2 (germline): SGHRS, YFSETQ. V lost 0 bases, J lost 1 base, and 2 bases lay in between. This CDR3 spans 12 amino acids.

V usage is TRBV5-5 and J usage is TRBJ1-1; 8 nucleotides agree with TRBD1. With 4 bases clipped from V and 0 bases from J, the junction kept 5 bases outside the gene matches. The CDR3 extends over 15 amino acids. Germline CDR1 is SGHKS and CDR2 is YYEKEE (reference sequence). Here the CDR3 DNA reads TGTGCCAGCAGCCCCTGGACAGGGCTGAACACTGAAGCTTTCTTT. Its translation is CASSPWTGLNTEAFF.

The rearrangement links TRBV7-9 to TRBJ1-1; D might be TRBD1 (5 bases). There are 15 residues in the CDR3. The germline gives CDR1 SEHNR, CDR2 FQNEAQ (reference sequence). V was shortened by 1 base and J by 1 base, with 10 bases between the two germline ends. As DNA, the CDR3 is TGTGCCAGCAGCTTAGTAAGGGGTCGGAACACTGAAGCTTTCTTT. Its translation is CASSLVRGRNTEAFF.

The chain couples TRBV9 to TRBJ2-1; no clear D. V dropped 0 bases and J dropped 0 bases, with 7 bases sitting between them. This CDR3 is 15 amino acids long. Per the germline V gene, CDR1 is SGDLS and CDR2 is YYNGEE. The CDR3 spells CASSVAAGSYNEQFF. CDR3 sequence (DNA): TGTGCCAGCAGCGTAGCGGCCGGCTCCTACAATGAGCAGTTCTTC.

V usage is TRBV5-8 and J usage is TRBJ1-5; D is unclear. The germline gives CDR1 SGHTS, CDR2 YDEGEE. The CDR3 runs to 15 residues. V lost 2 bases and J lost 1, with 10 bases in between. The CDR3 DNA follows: TGTGCCAGCAGCTTCGGGATTTCGAGCAATCAGCCCCAGCATTTT. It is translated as CASSFGISSNQPQHF.

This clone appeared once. The CDR3 spells CAISQVSENTEAFF. The CDR3 DNA follows: TGTGCCATCAGTCAAGTCTCGGAGAACACTGAAGCTTTCTTT. The rearrangement links TRBV10-3 to TRBJ1-1; D unresolved. The ends were cut back, 5 bases at V and 1 base at J, with 11 bases in the middle. The CDR3 sequence is 14 residues long. The germline CDR1 and CDR2 sequences are ENHRY and SYGVKD.